The source of this T cell receptor beta chain is a study of response to subunit inactivated influenza vaccine. The germline V gene has CDR1 SGHRS and CDR2 YFSETQ. V trimming: 4 bases; J trimming: 3 bases; junction bases outside the gene matches: 9. The CDR3 has 17 residues. TCRdb independently ran MiXCR on the RT-PCR reads; one entry per CDR3 protein. This table has roughly 170,000 distinct CDR3 sequences, about 10% appearing once. This receptor was identified in a man aged 50 to 60 who received an inactivated influenza vaccine. Sequenced material: non-naive T cells sorted from PBMCs, taken on the day of vaccination. The chain joins TRBV5-1 to TRBJ2-3, with TRBD1 matching over 12 bases. CDR3 protein: CASSRGQGAAGTDTQYF. The DNA for the CDR3 is TGCGCCAGCAGCCGGGGACAGGGGGCGGCCGGGACAGATACGCAGTATTTT.